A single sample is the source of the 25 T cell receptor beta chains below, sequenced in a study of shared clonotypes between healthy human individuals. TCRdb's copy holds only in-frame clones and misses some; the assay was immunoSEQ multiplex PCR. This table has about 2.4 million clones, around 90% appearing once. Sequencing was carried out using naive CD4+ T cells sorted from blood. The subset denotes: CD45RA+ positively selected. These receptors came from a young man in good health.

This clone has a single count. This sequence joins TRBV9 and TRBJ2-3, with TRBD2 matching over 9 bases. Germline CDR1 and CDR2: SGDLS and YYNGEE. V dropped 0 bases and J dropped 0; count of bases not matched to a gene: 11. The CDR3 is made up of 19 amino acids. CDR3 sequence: CASSVEAGGGSESTDTQYF. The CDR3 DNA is TGTGCCAGCAGCGTAGAAGCGGGAGGAGGTAGCGAGAGCACAGATACGCAGTATTTT.

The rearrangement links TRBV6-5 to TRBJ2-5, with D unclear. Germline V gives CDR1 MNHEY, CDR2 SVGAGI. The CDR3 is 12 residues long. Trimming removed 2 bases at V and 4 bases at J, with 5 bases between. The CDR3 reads CASSYARETQYF. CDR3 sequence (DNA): TGTGCCAGCAGTTACGCCAGAGAGACCCAGTACTTC.

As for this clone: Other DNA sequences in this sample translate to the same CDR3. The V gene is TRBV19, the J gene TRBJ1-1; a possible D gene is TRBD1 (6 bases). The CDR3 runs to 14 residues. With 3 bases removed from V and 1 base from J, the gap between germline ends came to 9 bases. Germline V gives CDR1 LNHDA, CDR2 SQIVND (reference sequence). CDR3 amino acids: CASSIGGQNTEAFF. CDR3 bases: TGTGCCAGTAGTATTGGGGGACAGAACACTGAAGCTTTCTTT.

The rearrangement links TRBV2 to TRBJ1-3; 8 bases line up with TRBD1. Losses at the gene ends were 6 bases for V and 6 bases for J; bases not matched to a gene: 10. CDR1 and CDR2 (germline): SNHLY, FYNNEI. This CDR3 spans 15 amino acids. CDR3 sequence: CASRGTGLGKNTIYF. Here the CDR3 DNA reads TGTGCCAGCAGGGGGACAGGCCTCGGGAAAAACACCATATATTTT.

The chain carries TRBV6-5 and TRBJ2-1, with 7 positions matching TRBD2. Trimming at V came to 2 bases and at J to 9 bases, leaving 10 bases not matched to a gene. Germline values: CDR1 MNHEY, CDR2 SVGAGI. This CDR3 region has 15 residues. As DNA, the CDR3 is TGTGCCAGCAGTTACCTAGGACTAGGGTTAACTGAGCAGTTCTTC. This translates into CASSYLGLGLTEQFF.

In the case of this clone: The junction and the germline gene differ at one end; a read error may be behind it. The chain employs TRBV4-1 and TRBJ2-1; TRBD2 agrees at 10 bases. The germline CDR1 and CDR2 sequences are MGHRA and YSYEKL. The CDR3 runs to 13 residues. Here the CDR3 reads CASSQSLAGEMIF. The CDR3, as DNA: TGCGCCAGCAGCCAATCTCTAGCGGGAGAAATGATCTTC.

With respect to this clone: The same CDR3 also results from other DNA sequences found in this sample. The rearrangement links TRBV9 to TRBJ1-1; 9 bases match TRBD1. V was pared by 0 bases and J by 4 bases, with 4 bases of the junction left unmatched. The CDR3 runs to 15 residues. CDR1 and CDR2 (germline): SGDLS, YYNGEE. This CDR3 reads CASSVGGQGGTEAFF. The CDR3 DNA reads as TGTGCCAGCAGCGTAGGGGGACAGGGTGGCACTGAAGCTTTCTTT.

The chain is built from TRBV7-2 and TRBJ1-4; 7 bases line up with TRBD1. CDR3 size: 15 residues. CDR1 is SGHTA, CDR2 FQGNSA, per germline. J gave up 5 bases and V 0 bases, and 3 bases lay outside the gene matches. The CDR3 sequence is CASSLAGTANEKLFF. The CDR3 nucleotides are TGTGCCAGCAGCTTAGCCGGGACAGCAAATGAAAAACTGTTTTTT.

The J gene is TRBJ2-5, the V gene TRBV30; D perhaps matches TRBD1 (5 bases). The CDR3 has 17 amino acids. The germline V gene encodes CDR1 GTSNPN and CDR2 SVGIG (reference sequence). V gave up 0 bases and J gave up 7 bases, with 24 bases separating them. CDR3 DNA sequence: TGTGCCTGGAGTGTACAGCAGGGTCGATCCCCAGGTGGGACCCAGTACTTC. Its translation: CAWSVQQGRSPGGTQYF.

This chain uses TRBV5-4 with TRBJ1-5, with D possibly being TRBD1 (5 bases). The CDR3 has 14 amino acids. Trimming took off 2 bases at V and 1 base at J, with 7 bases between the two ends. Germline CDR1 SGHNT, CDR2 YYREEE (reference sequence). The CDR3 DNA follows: TGTGCCAGCAGCTTTCGGGACAGCAATCAGCCCCAGCATTTT. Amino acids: CASSFRDSNQPQHF.

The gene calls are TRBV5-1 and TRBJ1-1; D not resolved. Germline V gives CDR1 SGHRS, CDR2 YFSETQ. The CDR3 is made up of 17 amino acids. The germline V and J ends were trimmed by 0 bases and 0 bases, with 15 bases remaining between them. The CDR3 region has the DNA TGCGCCAGCAGCTTGGGGATCGTCGGCAGGATGAACACTGAAGCTTTCTTT. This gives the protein CASSLGIVGRMNTEAFF.

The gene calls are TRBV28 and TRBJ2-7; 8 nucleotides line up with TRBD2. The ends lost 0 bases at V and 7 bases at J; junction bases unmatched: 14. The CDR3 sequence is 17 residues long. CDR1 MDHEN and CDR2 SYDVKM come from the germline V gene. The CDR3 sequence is CASSLWAQGGGPREQYF. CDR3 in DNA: TGTGCCAGCAGTTTATGGGCCCAAGGCGGGGGGCCTAGGGAGCAGTACTTC.

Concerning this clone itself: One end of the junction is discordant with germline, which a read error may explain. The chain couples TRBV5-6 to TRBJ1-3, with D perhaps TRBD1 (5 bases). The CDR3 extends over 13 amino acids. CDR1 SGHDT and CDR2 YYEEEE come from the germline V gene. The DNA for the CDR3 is TGTGCCAGCAGATTGGGGGCTGGAAACACCATATATTTT. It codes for CASRLGAGNTIYF. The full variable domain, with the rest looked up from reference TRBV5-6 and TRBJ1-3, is DAGVTQSPTHLIKTRGQQVTLRCSPKSGHDTVSWYQQALGQGPQFIFQYYEEEERQRGNFPDRFSGHQFPNYSSELNVNALLLGDSALYLCASRLGAGNTIYFGEGSWLTVV.

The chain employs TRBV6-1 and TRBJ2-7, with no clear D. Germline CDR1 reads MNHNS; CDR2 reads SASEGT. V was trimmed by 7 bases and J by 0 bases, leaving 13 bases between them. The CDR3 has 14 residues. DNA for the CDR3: TGTGCCAGCAAGGTGTCCTCTGGCTCCTACGAGCAGTACTTC. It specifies CASKVSSGSYEQYF.

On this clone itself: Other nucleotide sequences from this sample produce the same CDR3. The CDR3 sequence: CASRGQGDTGELFF. CDR3 nucleotide sequence: TGTGCCAGCAGGGGCCAGGGAGACACCGGGGAGCTGTTTTTT. The chain joins TRBV2 to TRBJ2-2, with D perhaps given as TRBD1 or TRBD2 (5 bases each). Germline V lookup: CDR1 SNHLY, CDR2 FYNNEI. With 6 bases removed from V and 3 bases from J, the gap between germline ends came to 11 bases. This CDR3 has 14 amino acids.

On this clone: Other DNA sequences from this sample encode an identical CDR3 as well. CDR3 DNA: TGTGCCAGCTCACCCTTAGGACAGGGAAACTATGGCTACACCTTC. The encoded protein is CASSPLGQGNYGYTF. The chain uses TRBV18 and TRBJ1-2, with TRBD1 matching 8 bases. After removal of 3 bases from V and 2 bases from J, the junction contained 5 bases not matched to a gene. The CDR3 sequence is 15 residues long. Germline lookup yields CDR1 KGHSH and CDR2 LQKENI.

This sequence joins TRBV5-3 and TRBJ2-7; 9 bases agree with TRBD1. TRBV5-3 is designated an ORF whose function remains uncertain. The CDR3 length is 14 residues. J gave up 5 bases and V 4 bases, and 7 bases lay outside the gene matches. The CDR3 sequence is CARSGHRGLDEQYF. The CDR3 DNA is TGTGCCAGAAGCGGTCACAGGGGGCTCGACGAGCAGTACTTC.

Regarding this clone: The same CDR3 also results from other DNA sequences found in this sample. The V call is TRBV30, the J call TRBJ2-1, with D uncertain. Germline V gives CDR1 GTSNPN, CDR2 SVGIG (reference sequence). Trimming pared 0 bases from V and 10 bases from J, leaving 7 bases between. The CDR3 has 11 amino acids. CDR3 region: CAWSVLREQFF. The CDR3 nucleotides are TGTGCCTGGAGTGTACTCAGGGAGCAGTTCTTC.

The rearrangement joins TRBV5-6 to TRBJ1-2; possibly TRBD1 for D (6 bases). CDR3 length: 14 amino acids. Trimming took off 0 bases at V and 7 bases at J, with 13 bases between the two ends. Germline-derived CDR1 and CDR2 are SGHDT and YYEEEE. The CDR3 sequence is CASSLAGGQIGYTF. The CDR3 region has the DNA TGTGCCAGCAGCTTGGCCGGGGGGCAAATTGGCTACACCTTC.

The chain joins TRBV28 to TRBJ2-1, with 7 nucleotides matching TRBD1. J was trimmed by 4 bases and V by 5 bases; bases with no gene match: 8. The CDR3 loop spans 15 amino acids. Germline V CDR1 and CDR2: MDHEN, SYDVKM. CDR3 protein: CASSPPGDRYNEQFF. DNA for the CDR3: TGTGCCAGCAGTCCACCCGGGGACAGATACAATGAGCAGTTCTTC.

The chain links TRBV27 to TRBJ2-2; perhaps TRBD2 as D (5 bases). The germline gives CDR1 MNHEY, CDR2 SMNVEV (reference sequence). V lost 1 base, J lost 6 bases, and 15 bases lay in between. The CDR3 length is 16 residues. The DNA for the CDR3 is TGTGCCAGCAGTTTATTCGATATCGCTAGCCCCGGGGAGCTGTTTTTT. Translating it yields CASSLFDIASPGELFF.

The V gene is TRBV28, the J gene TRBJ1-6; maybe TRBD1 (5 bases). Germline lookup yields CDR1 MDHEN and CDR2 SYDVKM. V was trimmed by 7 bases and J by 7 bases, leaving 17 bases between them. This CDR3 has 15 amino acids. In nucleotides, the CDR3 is TGTGCCAGCACCGCTGGGGGTTCGGGAAATTCACCCCTCCACTTT. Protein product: CASTAGGSGNSPLHF.

In DNA form, the CDR3 reads TGTGCCAGTAGTACAAGGCGGGATCGTATCGGTGAGCAGTTCTTC. Protein: CASSTRRDRIGEQFF. The rearrangement uses TRBV19 and TRBJ2-1, with D tentatively TRBD2 (6 bases). The CDR3 covers 15 residues. The V gene's germline CDR1 is LNHDA and CDR2 SQIVND (reference sequence). Trimming removed 4 bases from V and 9 bases from J, with 19 bases in between.

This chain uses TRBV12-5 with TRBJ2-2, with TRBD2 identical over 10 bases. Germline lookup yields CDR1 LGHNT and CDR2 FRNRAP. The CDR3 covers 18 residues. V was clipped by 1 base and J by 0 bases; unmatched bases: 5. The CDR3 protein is CASGLASLAGANTGELFF. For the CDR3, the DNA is TGTGCTAGTGGTTTGGCCTCCCTAGCGGGGGCGAACACCGGGGAGCTGTTTTTT.

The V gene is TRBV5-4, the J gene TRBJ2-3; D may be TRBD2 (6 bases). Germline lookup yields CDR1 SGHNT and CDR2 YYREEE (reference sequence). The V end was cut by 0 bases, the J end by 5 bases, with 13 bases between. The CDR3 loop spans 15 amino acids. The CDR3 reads CASSLGGVVLDTQYF. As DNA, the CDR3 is TGTGCCAGCAGCTTGGGCGGGGTGGTATTAGATACGCAGTATTTT.